This T cell receptor beta chain derives from a study of neoadjuvant anti-PD-1 for oral cavity cancer (dated by TCRdb to about 2021). Regarding the research as a whole: Three to four biweekly doses of nivolumab at 3 mg/kg were mostly administered to patients before curative-intent surgical resection. A fourth nivolumab dose was given around day 43 to patients without progression, and definitive surgical resection was performed in those patients on days 50-56. Responders were defined as patients with complete response, partial response or stable disease by RECIST 1.1; non-responders were defined as patients with progression. There were more than nine patients in the parent correlative cohort, and the response rate was over 25%. Beyond this particular receptor, the publication reports: After neoadjuvant nivolumab, T cell clonality (Gini index) in PBMCs was significantly higher in non-responders than in responders. TCR analyses included only three patients per response group, and the authors called for larger cohorts for validation. Higher pretreatment blood Treg/Th17 ratios correlated with both higher pretreatment blood TCRbeta clonality and lower post-treatment tumor TCRbeta clonality.

To note about this clone: Its antigen is not yet known. No base qualities exist here, and no much larger clone lies one base off it.

The time point label of this sample denotes: after neoadjuvant nivolumab, at surgical resection. Patients were newly diagnosed with stage II-IVA oral cavity squamous cell carcinoma and had received no prior systemic or radiation treatment. The cohort was composed of patients with HPV-negative, locally advanced oral cavity squamous cell carcinoma. Peripheral blood mononuclear cells were analyzed directly, without maintenance or expansion in culture. The samples were obtained from a longitudinal correlative study of a single-arm phase II trial testing neoadjuvant nivolumab in oral cavity squamous cell carcinoma. Genomic DNA-based TCRbeta sequencing was performed on subject-matched pre- and post-treatment PBMCs and tumors from three responders and three non-responders. Peripheral blood mononuclear cells were drawn once before nivolumab treatment and a second time after treatment, when surgery took place. The Maxwell RSC DNA from Cells kit was used to isolate genomic DNA from PBMCs.

PBMC libraries used mostly 450 to 500 ng of input genomic DNA for deep sequencing, with six replicates per sample. The immunoSEQ hsTCRbeta kit was used to prepare TCRbeta libraries, following the manufacturer's instructions. An Illumina NovaSeq 6000 S4 flow cell was used to sequence the final libraries, which had first been combined to 3 nM. The study's own analysis went as follows. The immunoSEQ Analyzer handled quality control and preprocessing of the raw data. The analysis was restricted to productive rearrangements, with each unique CDR3 amino acid sequence defining a clonotype. Using the R package tcR, the researchers computed the Gini-Simpson index as their estimate of repertoire clonality. Gini indices were compared with Student's t test, and associations with tumor size change were assessed by Pearson correlation. TCRdb re-hosts the immuneACCESS table, in-frame sequences only. Its copies lack some clones; in the studies checked, an unresolved V gene accounts for under half of them, and the cause for the rest is not known. V and J calls and clone size are as listed in that table; D and trimming were resolved from the DNA. For this sample the table gives around 68,000 clones, of which approximately 87% were detected only once. Roughly 2.9% of the sample comes from the top ten.

The material was PBMCs, obtained after nivolumab (anti-PD-1) treatment. The sequence came from a person aged 40-85 years with oral cavity squamous cell carcinoma.

The CDR3 protein is CASSLAGTGGTDTQYF. Read as DNA, the sequence is TGTGCCAGCAGCTTGGCTGGGACAGGGGGCACAGATACGCAGTATTTT. The chain couples TRBV5-5 to TRBJ2-3, with TRBD1 identical over 10 junction bases. The CDR3 has 16 amino acids, counting the end cysteine and phenylalanine. Here the CDR3 DNA is all that survives: 48 bases in frame from base 1. V is cut back by 0 bases and J by 1 base, with 2 bases in the junction unmatched. CDR1 SGHKS and CDR2 YYEKEE were looked up in the germline V gene (reference sequence). When the CDR3 is completed using the reference TRBV5-5 and TRBJ2-3 genes on either side, the full variable domain is DAGVTQSPTHLIKTRGQQVTLRCSPISGHKSVSWYQQVLGQGPQFIFQYYEKEERGRGNFPDRFSARQFPNYSSELNVNALLLGDSALYLCASSLAGTGGTDTQYFGPGTRLTVL.